These T cell receptor beta chains were read from a single sample in a study of beta chain features in type 1 diabetes. Profiled with immunoSEQ multiplex PCR; TCRdb holds only in-frame clones, not every one. Among approximately 300,000 clones, 11% were seen once, and the ten largest hold more than 0.015%. The sample was naive CD4+ T cells from blood. These TCRs come from a woman in her 30s in good health. CDR3s include the opening cysteine and the closing phenylalanine or tryptophan. A D gene is named only where the DNA matches it firmly. The size field is filled for only some rows; it gives once, few, many or a size class.

cdr3_length: 14; j_call: TRBJ2-1; clone_size: -; d_call: -; v_call: TRBV28; cdr3_nt: TGTGCCAGCAGTGCACCCGGGACTCGCAATGAGCAGTTCTTC; cdr3_aa: CASSAPGTRNEQFF
cdr3_length: 15; j_call: TRBJ2-1; clone_size: -; d_call: TRBD2; v_call: TRBV2; cdr3_nt: TGTGCCAGCAGTGAAGCGGGAGGGCCTGTAAATGAGCAGTTCTTC; cdr3_aa: CASSEAGGPVNEQFF
cdr3_length: 16; j_call: TRBJ2-1; clone_size: -; d_call: TRBD2; v_call: TRBV15; cdr3_nt: TGTGCCACCAGCAGAGGCGGGGGGGGTTACTACAATGAGCAGTTCTTC; cdr3_aa: CATSRGGGGYYNEQFF
cdr3_length: 15; j_call: TRBJ2-2; clone_size: -; d_call: TRBD2; v_call: TRBV18; cdr3_nt: TGTGCCAGCTCACCCTGGACTAGCGGCACCGGGGAGCTGTTTTTT; cdr3_aa: CASSPWTSGTGELFF
cdr3_length: 14; j_call: TRBJ1-4; clone_size: few; d_call: -; v_call: TRBV5-1; cdr3_nt: TGCGCCAGCAGCTTGTCTACGGGGTCTGAAAAACTGTTTTTT; cdr3_aa: CASSLSTGSEKLFF
cdr3_length: 14; j_call: TRBJ1-1; clone_size: -; d_call: -; v_call: TRBV7-8; cdr3_nt: TGTGCCAGCAGCTTAGGTGGGGAGGTCCTGGAGGCTTTCTTT; cdr3_aa: CASSLGGEVLEAFF
cdr3_length: 11; j_call: TRBJ1-4; clone_size: -; d_call: -; v_call: TRBV6-6; cdr3_nt: TGTGCCAGCAGCGCGAATGAAAAACTGTTTTTT; cdr3_aa: CASSANEKLFF
cdr3_length: 13; j_call: TRBJ1-1; clone_size: -; d_call: TRBD1; v_call: TRBV5-5; cdr3_nt: TGTGCCAGCAGCCCAACAGGGGACACTGAAGCTTTCTTT; cdr3_aa: CASSPTGDTEAFF
cdr3_length: 14; j_call: TRBJ2-7; clone_size: -; d_call: -; v_call: TRBV9; cdr3_nt: TGTGCCAGCAGCGTCAGCGGAGGGACCTACGAGCAGTACTTC; cdr3_aa: CASSVSGGTYEQYF
cdr3_length: 13; j_call: TRBJ2-1; clone_size: once; d_call: TRBD2; v_call: TRBV29-1; cdr3_nt: TGCAGCGTCGGGACTAGCGGGTACAATGAGCAGTTCTTC; cdr3_aa: CSVGTSGYNEQFF
cdr3_length: 18; j_call: TRBJ2-7; clone_size: -; d_call: -; v_call: TRBV10-3; cdr3_nt: TGTGCCATCTCCCGACAGTCCTCGCAAAAAGGTTTCTCCTACGAGCAGTACTTC; cdr3_aa: CAISRQSSQKGFSYEQYF
cdr3_length: 16; j_call: TRBJ2-2; clone_size: -; d_call: TRBD1; v_call: TRBV18; cdr3_nt: TGTGCCAGCTCACCAGGACAGGGCTGGGGCACCGGGGAGCTGTTTTTT; cdr3_aa: CASSPGQGWGTGELFF
cdr3_length: 14; j_call: TRBJ1-2; clone_size: few; d_call: -; v_call: TRBV5-1; cdr3_nt: TGCGCCAGCAGCTTGGCGGGGGGCAGTTATGGCTACACCTTC; cdr3_aa: CASSLAGGSYGYTF
cdr3_length: 16; j_call: TRBJ2-5; clone_size: -; d_call: TRBD2; v_call: TRBV27; cdr3_nt: TGTGCCAGCAGTTTAATCGGACTAGCGGGAGGAGAGACCCAGTACTTC; cdr3_aa: CASSLIGLAGGETQYF
cdr3_length: 14; j_call: TRBJ2-7; clone_size: -; d_call: TRBD1; v_call: TRBV2; cdr3_nt: TGTGCCAGCGGGGGACAGGGCCCCCTTACTCAGCAGTACTTC; cdr3_aa: CASGGQGPLTQQYF
cdr3_length: 14; j_call: TRBJ2-7; clone_size: -; d_call: TRBD1; v_call: TRBV2; cdr3_nt: TGTGCCAGCAGTGTTCGGGACAGGGGGGACGAGCAGTACTTC; cdr3_aa: CASSVRDRGDEQYF
cdr3_length: 15; j_call: TRBJ2-2; clone_size: few; d_call: TRBD1; v_call: TRBV6-5; cdr3_nt: TGTGCCAGCAGTTACATGGACAGGGTCTCCGGGGAGCTGTTTTTT; cdr3_aa: CASSYMDRVSGELFF
cdr3_length: 18; j_call: TRBJ2-5; clone_size: -; d_call: TRBD2; v_call: TRBV4-2; cdr3_nt: TGTGCCAGCAGCCCCGGGACCAAGTATAGCGGGGCACAAGAGACCCAGTACTTC; cdr3_aa: CASSPGTKYSGAQETQYF
cdr3_length: 16; j_call: TRBJ1-1; clone_size: -; d_call: TRBD1; v_call: TRBV5-1; cdr3_nt: TGCGCCAGCAGCCCCCGAACCGGGACAGGCAACACTGAAGCTTTCTTT; cdr3_aa: CASSPRTGTGNTEAFF
cdr3_length: 19; j_call: TRBJ2-7; clone_size: -; d_call: TRBD2; v_call: TRBV30; cdr3_nt: TGTGCCTGGAGTGTAAAGGGACTAGCGGGAGGGGGACTTATCTACGAGCAGTACTTC; cdr3_aa: CAWSVKGLAGGGLIYEQYF
cdr3_length: 15; j_call: TRBJ2-7; clone_size: -; d_call: TRBD2; v_call: TRBV25-1; cdr3_nt: TGTGCCAGCAGCCGGGGGAGCGGGAGATCCCACGAGCAGTACTTC; cdr3_aa: CASSRGSGRSHEQYF
cdr3_length: 13; j_call: TRBJ2-3; clone_size: few; d_call: -; v_call: TRBV9; cdr3_nt: TGTGCCAGCAGCCTCCCCCCCACAGATACGCAGTATTTT; cdr3_aa: CASSLPPTDTQYF
cdr3_length: 14; j_call: TRBJ2-4; clone_size: -; d_call: TRBD1; v_call: TRBV29-1; cdr3_nt: TGCAGCGGCCTGACGGACAGGGTTAGAAACATTCAGTACTTC; cdr3_aa: CSGLTDRVRNIQYF
cdr3_length: 15; j_call: TRBJ1-2; clone_size: few; d_call: TRBD1; v_call: TRBV18; cdr3_nt: TGTGCCAGCTCACTTACAGGGGATGGAAACTATGGCTACACCTTC; cdr3_aa: CASSLTGDGNYGYTF
cdr3_length: 15; j_call: TRBJ2-2; clone_size: few; d_call: TRBD2; v_call: TRBV9; cdr3_nt: TGTGCCAGCAGCGTAGAACTAGCGGGAACCGGGGAGCTGTTTTTT; cdr3_aa: CASSVELAGTGELFF